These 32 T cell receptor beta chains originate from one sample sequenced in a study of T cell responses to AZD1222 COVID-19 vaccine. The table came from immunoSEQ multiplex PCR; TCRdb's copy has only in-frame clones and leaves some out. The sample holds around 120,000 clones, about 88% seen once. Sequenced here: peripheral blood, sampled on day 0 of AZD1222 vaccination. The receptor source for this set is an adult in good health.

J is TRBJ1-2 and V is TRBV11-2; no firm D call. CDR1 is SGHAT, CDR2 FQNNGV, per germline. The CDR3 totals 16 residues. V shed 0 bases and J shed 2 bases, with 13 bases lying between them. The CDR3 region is CASSLDQEYRNYGYTF. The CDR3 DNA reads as TGTGCCAGCAGCTTAGATCAGGAGTACCGCAACTATGGCTACACCTTC. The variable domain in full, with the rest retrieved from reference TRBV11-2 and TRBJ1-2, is EAGVAQSPRYKIIEKRQSVAFWCNPISGHATLYWYQQILGQGPKLLIQFQNNGVVDDSQLPKDRFSAERLKGVDSTLKIQPAKLEDSAVYLCASSLDQEYRNYGYTFGSGTRLTVV.

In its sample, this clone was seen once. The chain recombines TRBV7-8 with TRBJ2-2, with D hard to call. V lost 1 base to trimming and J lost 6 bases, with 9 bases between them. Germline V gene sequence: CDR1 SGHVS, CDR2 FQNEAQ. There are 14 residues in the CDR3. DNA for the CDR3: TGTGCCAGCAGCTTAGATTTCCCCCCCGGGGAGCTGTTTTTT. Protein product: CASSLDFPPGELFF. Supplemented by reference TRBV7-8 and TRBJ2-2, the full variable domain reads GAGVSQSPRYKVAKRGQDVALRCDPISGHVSLFWYQQALGQGPEFLTYFQNEAQLDKSGLPSDRFFAERPEGSVSTLKIQRTQQEDSAVYLCASSLDFPPGELFFGEGSRLTVL.

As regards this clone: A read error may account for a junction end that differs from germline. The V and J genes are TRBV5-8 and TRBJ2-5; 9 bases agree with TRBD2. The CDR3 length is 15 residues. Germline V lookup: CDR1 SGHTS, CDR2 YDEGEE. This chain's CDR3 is CASSLGTSRQETQYF. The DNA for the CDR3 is TGTGCCAGCAGTTTGGGGACTAGCCGCCAAGAGACCCAGTACTTC.

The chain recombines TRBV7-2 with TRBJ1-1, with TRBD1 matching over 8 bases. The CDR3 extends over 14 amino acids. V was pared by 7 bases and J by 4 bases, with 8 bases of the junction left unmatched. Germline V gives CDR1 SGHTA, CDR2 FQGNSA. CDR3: CASKPQGGTTEAFF. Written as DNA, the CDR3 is TGTGCCAGCAAACCACAGGGGGGTACCACTGAAGCTTTCTTT.

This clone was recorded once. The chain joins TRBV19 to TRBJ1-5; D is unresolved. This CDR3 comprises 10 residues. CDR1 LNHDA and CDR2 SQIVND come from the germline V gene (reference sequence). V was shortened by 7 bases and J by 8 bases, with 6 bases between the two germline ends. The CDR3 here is CASNKKPQHF. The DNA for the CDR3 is TGTGCCAGTAATAAAAAGCCCCAGCATTTT.

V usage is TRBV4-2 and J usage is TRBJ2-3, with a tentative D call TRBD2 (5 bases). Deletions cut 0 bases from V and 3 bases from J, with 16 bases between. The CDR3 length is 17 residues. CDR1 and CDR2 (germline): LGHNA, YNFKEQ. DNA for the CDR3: TGTGCCAGCAGCCAAGATCCGCTAGCAGGTGGGACAGATACGCAGTATTTT. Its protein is CASSQDPLAGGTDTQYF.

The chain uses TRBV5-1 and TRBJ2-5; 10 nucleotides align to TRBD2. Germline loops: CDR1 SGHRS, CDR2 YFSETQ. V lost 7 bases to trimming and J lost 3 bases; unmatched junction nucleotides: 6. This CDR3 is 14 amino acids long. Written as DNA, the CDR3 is TGCGCCAGCGCCTCTCTAGCGGGGGAAGAGACCCAGTACTTC. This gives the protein CASASLAGEETQYF.

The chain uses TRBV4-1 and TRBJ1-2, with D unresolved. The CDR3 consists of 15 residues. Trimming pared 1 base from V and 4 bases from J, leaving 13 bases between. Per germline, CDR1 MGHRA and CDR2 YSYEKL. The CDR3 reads CASSQARTDPYGYTF. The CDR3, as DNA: TGCGCCAGCAGCCAAGCTAGGACGGACCCCTATGGCTACACCTTC.

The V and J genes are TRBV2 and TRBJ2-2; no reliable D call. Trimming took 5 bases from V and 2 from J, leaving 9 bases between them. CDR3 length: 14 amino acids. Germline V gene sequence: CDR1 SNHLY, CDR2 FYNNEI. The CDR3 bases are TGTGCCAGCAGTCCCGGGCCCAACACCGGGGAGCTGTTTTTT. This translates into CASSPGPNTGELFF.

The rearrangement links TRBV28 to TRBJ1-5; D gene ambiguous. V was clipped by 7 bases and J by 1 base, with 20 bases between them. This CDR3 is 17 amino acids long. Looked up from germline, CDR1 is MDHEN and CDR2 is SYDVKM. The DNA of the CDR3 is TGTGCCAGCACTTACCAGCGCGGGGAAGTAAGCAATCAGCCCCAGCATTTT. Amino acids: CASTYQRGEVSNQPQHF.

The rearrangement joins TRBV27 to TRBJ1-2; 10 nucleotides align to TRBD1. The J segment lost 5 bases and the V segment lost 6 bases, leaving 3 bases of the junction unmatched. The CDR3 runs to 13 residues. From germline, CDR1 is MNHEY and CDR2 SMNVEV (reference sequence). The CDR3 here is CASSRDRGYGYTF. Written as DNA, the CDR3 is TGTGCCAGCAGCAGGGACAGGGGTTATGGCTACACCTTC.

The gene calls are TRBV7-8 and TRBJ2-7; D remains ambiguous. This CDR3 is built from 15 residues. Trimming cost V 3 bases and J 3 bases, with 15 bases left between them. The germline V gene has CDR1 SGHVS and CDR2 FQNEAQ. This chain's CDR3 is CASSFGGGPYYEQYF. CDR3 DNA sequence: TGTGCCAGCAGCTTCGGTGGCGGACCTTACTACGAGCAGTACTTC.

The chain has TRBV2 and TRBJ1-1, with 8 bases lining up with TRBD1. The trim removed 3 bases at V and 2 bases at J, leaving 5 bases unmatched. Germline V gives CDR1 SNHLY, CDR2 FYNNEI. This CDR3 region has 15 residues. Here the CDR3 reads CASSDTGGPNTEAFF. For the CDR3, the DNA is TGTGCCAGCAGTGACACAGGGGGACCCAACACTGAAGCTTTCTTT.

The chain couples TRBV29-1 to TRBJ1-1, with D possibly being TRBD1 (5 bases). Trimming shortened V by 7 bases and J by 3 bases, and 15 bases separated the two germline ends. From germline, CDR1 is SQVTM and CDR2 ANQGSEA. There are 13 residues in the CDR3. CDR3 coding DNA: TGCAGCGGGCGCCGGGACTCGGACACTGAAGCTTTCTTT. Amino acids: CSGRRDSDTEAFF.

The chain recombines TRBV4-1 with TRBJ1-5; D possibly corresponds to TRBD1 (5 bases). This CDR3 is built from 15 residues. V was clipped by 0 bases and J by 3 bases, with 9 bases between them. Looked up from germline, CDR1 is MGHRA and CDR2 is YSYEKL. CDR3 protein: CASSQDRQPNQPQHF. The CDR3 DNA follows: TGCGCCAGCAGCCAAGATCGACAGCCCAATCAGCCCCAGCATTTT.

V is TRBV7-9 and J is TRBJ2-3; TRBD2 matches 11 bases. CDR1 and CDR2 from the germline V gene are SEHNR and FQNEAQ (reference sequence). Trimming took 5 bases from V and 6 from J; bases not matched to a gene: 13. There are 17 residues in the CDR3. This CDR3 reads CASSPGTSGNLVDTQYF. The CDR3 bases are TGTGCCAGCAGCCCCGGGACTAGCGGAAATCTCGTGGATACGCAGTATTTT.

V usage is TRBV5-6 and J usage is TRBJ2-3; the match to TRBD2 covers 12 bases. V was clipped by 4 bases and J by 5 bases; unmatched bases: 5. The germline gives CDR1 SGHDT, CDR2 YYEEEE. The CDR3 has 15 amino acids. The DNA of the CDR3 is TGTGCCAGCAGCCGACTAGCGGGAGAAGGAGATACGCAGTATTTT. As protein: CASSRLAGEGDTQYF.

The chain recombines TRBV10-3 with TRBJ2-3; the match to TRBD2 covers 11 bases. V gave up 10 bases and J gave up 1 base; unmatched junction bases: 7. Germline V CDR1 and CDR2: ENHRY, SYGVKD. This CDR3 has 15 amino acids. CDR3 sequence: CATALAGAGTDTQYF. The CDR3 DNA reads TGTGCCACCGCACTAGCGGGAGCTGGCACAGATACGCAGTATTTT.

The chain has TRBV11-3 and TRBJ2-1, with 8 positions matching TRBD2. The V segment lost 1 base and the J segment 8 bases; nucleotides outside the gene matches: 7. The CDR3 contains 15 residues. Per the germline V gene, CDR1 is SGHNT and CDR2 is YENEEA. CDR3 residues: CASSLAGGARDEQFF. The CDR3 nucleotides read TGTGCCAGCAGCTTAGCGGGGGGGGCCCGGGATGAGCAGTTCTTC.

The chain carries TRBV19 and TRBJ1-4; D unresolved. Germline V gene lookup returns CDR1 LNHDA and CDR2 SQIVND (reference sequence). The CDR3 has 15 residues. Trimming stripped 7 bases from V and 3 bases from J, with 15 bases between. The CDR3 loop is CASTRRVPANEKLFF. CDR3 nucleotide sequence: TGTGCCAGTACACGGAGGGTCCCAGCTAATGAAAAACTGTTTTTT.

The CDR3 DNA follows: TGTGCCACCAGCAGAGATCAATTCGGCCTAAGGGTTGTGGAAGCTTTCTTT. This codes for CATSRDQFGLRVVEAFF. The chain joins TRBV15 to TRBJ1-1; D is unresolved. Deletions cut 0 bases from V and 8 bases from J, with 22 bases between. Per the germline V gene, CDR1 is LNHNV and CDR2 is YYDKDF (reference sequence). The CDR3 is made up of 17 amino acids.

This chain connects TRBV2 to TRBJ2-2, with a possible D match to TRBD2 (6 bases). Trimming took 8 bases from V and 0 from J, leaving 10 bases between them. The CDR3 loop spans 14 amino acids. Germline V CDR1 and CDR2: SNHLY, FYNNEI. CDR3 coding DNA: TGTGCCAGCGGCCGGGACTCGAACACCGGGGAGCTGTTTTTT. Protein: CASGRDSNTGELFF.

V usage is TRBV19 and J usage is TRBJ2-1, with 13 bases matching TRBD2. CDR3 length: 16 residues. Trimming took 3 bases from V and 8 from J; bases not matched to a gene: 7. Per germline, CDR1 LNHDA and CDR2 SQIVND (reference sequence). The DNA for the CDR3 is TGTGCCAGTAGTATTAGGACTAGCGGGAGAATCGATGAGCAGTTCTTC. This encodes CASSIRTSGRIDEQFF. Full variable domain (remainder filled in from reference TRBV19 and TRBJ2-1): DGGITQSPKYLFRKEGQNVTLSCEQNLNHDAMYWYRQDPGQGLRLIYYSQIVNDFQKGDIAEGYSVSREKKESFPLTVTSAQKNPTAFYLCASSIRTSGRIDEQFFGPGTRLTVL.

CDR3 sequence reads: CASSLGDRDNQPQHF. The CDR3 nucleotides read TGTGCCAGCAGTTTGGGGGACAGGGACAATCAGCCCCAGCATTTT. V usage is TRBV28 and J usage is TRBJ1-5, with 9 bases lining up with TRBD1. The CDR3 has 15 amino acids. Unmatched junction bases numbered 3, after V lost 3 bases and J lost 3 bases. The V gene's germline CDR1 is MDHEN and CDR2 SYDVKM.

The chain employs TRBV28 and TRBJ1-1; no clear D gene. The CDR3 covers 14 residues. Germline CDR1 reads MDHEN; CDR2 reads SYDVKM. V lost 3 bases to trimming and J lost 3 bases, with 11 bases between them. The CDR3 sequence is CASSLRVMDTEAFF. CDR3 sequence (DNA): TGTGCCAGCAGTTTGCGGGTAATGGACACTGAAGCTTTCTTT.

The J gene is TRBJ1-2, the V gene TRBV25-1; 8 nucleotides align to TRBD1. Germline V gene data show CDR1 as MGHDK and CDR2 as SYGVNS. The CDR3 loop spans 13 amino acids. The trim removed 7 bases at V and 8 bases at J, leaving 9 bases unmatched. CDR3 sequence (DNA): TGTGCCAGCACCTTCGACAGGGGTGGCGGCTACACCTTC. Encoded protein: CASTFDRGGGYTF.

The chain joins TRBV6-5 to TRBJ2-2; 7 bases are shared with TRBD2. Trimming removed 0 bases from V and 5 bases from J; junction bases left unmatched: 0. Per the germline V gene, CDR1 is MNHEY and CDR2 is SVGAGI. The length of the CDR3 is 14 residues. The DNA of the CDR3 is TGTGCCAGCAGTTACTCGGGAGGGACCGGGGAGCTGTTTTTT. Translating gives CASSYSGGTGELFF.

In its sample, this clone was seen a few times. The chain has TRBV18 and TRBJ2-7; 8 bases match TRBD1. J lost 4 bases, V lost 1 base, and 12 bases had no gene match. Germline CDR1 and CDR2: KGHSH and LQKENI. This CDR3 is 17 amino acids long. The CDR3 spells CASSPLKSGGAWYEQYF. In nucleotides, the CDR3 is TGTGCCAGCTCACCACTTAAATCAGGGGGCGCCTGGTACGAGCAGTACTTC.

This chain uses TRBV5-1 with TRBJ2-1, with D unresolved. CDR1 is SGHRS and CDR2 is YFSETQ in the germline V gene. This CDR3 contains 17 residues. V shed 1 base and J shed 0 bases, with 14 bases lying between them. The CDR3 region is CASSLSGRPTSYNEQFF. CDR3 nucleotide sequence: TGCGCCAGCAGCTTGTCCGGTAGACCTACCTCCTACAATGAGCAGTTCTTC.

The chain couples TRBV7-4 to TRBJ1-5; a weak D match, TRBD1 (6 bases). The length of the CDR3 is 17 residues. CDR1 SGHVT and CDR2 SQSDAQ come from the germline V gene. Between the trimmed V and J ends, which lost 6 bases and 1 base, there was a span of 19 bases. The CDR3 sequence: CASSCSGETYSNQPQHF. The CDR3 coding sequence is TGTGCCAGCAGTTGCTCAGGGGAGACTTACAGCAATCAGCCCCAGCATTTT. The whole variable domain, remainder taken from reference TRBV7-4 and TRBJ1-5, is GAGVSQSPRYKVAKRGRDVALRCDSISGHVTLYWYRQTLGQGSEVLTYSQSDAQRDKSGRPSGRFSAERPERSVSTLKIQRTEQGDSAVYLCASSCSGETYSNQPQHFGDGTRLSIL.

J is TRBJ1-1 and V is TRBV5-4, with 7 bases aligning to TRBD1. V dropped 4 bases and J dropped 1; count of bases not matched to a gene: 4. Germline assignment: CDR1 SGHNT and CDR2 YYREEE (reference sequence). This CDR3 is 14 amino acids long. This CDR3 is CASSTGQRNTEAFF. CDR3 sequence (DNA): TGTGCCAGCAGCACGGGACAGAGGAACACTGAAGCTTTCTTT.

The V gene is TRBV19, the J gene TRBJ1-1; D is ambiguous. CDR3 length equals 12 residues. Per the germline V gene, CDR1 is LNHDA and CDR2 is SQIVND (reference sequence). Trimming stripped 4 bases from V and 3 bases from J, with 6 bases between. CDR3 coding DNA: TGTGCCAGTAGTAAGTTGGACACTGAAGCTTTCTTT. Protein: CASSKLDTEAFF.